This T cell receptor beta chain was sequenced in a study of somatic mutations in cytotoxic T cells in rheumatoid arthritis. On the study more broadly: The authors flow-sorted some V beta antibody-stained T-cell populations at nearly 100% purity, including V beta1+ cells that they sequenced for TCRB.

Original processing notes: Some patient CD8+ clones were larger than 1%, and these rarely matched published virus-specific TCRB sequences. The data were produced by immunoSEQ multiplex PCR, yet TCRdb's version contains in-frame clones alone and is incomplete. The DNA was the basis for D and trimming; V, J and clone size are from that table. Of 20,000 to 25,000 clones listed, 65% to 85% are singletons. The CDR3 is 21 residues long. CDR1 is LGHNA, CDR2 YSLEER, per germline. V was clipped by 1 base and J by 3 bases; unmatched bases: 18. Overall study findings and caveats: Within 8 of 65 patients, the single biggest CD8+ clone made up more than 20% of CD8+ cells. Measured CD8+ T-cell clonality, a value compared between rheumatoid arthritis patients and age-matched healthy controls, did not differ significantly.

This clone occurred once. Antigen unknown. Specimen: CD8+ T cells sorted from blood. The sequence came from an adult with rheumatoid arthritis. This chain joins TRBV4-3 and TRBJ2-5, with 12 nucleotides matching TRBD1. CDR3 nucleotide sequence: TGCGCCAGCAGCCAAGCCCTCCCGACAGGGACAGGGGGCCTTATGGAAGAGACCCAGTACTTC. This sequence encodes CASSQALPTGTGGLMEETQYF.